Listed below are T cell receptor beta chains from one sample, sequenced in a study of identifying expanded T cells in peripheral blood. The protocol was immunoSEQ multiplex PCR, while the TCRdb copy is restricted to in-frame clones and leaves out a portion. Seen here are about 86,000 clones, approximately 81% observed once, and the top ten hold 3.5% to 5%. The sample consisted of blood. These receptors were obtained from a person between 18 and 75 years old in good health. CDR3s include the opening cysteine and the closing phenylalanine or tryptophan. The D gene is left open where the match is weak. Clone size is shown for a subset of rows, as once, few, many or a class of expanded clone.

d_call clone_size j_call v_call cdr3_nt cdr3_aa
NA NA TRBJ2-5 TRBV4-3 TGCGCCAGCAGCCAAGGGATCGGCCAGGGGATAGAGACCCAGTACTTC CASSQGIGQGIETQYF
NA NA TRBJ2-7 TRBV18 TGTGCCAGCTCACCACCGGAATCAGGAAGGTATGGGGAGCAGTACTTC CASSPPESGRYGEQYF
NA once TRBJ1-5 TRBV10-3 TGTGCCATCAGTGAGTCTCCTTGGCGGAATCAGCCCCAGCATTTT CAISESPWRNQPQHF
NA NA TRBJ1-4 TRBV2 TGTGCCAGCAGTCCCTCCGACAGGTTTGTAGTGAGGAATGAAAAACTGTTTTTT CASSPSDRFVVRNEKLFF
TRBD1 few TRBJ1-1 TRBV14 TGTGCCAGCAGCCAAGATAGGGCAGGGGGCCTTTTTTTTGTCCTGAACACTGAAGCTTTCTTT CASSQDRAGGLFFVLNTEAFF
NA NA TRBJ2-3 TRBV7-9 TGTGCCAGCAATCAGGGGACCGATACGCAGTATTTT CASNQGTDTQYF
TRBD1 NA TRBJ2-3 TRBV6-5 TGTGCCAGCAGGATACAGGGGGCGATCGATACGCAGTATTTT CASRIQGAIDTQYF
NA NA TRBJ2-5 TRBV11-3 TGTGCCAGCAGCCGAGCTGGGGGTCAAGAGACCCAGTACTTC CASSRAGGQETQYF
TRBD2 NA TRBJ2-1 TRBV18 TGTGCCAGCTCACCACCGGCGGGGGGGGGCAATGAGCAGTTCTTC CASSPPAGGGNEQFF
NA NA TRBJ1-3 TRBV25-1 TGTGCCAGCAGTGAGGGGTCGGGTGGGGTGTCGTGGAACACCATATATTTT CASSEGSGGVSWNTIYF
NA NA TRBJ2-7 TRBV30 TGTGCCTGGGGGGCCCCCCCCTCCTACGAGCAGTACTTC CAWGAPPSYEQYF
NA NA TRBJ2-2 TRBV7-2 TGTGCCAGCAGCTTAGCGACTTCGGGGACCACCGGGGAGCTGTTTTTT CASSLATSGTTGELFF
NA NA TRBJ1-2 TRBV19 TGTGCCAGTAGTGCTGAGGACTATGGCTACACCTTC CASSAEDYGYTF
NA NA TRBJ2-3 TRBV5-8 TGTGCCAGCAGCTTGGCCACAGTCACAGATACGCAGTATTTT CASSLATVTDTQYF
NA NA TRBJ2-7 TRBV6-1 TGTGCCAGCAGTAGGACCCATGAAGTCCCCTACGAGCAGTACTTC CASSRTHEVPYEQYF
NA NA TRBJ1-6 TRBV11-2 TGTGCCAGCTCGAGGGAAGGACTTTATTCACCCCTCCACTTT CASSREGLYSPLHF
NA NA TRBJ1-2 TRBV6-5 TGTGCCAGCAGTTACGGGCAGAACTATGGCTACACCTTC CASSYGQNYGYTF
NA few TRBJ1-6 TRBV15 TGTGCCACCAGCAAACGGGAGCTTTCACCCCTCCACTTT CATSKRELSPLHF
TRBD1 NA TRBJ1-1 TRBV7-2 TGTGCCAGCAGCCTTCAGGGGGACGAAGCTTTCTTT CASSLQGDEAFF
NA NA TRBJ2-5 TRBV7-5 TGTGCCAGAAGCTCCACCGGGACAGGGGGCGTGGATGCCCGGGAGACCCAGTACTTC CARSSTGTGGVDARETQYF
NA NA TRBJ2-7 TRBV19 TGTGCCAGTTTCGGGGGCCGGGGCGAGCAGTACTTC CASFGGRGEQYF
NA once TRBJ2-1 TRBV7-8 TGTGCCAGCAGCGAGAGAGGTAGTTTCAATGAGCAGTTCTTC CASSERGSFNEQFF
TRBD2 many TRBJ2-3 TRBV6-4 TGTGCCAGCAGTGAAAGCGGGGGGGCCACAGATACGCAGTATTTT CASSESGGATDTQYF
NA few TRBJ1-1 TRBV6-6 TGTGCCAGCAGTTCCGGTCCGACAGCCTTGAACACTGAAGCTTTCTTT CASSSGPTALNTEAFF
NA NA TRBJ2-4 TRBV6-5 TGTGCCAGCAGTTACTCCGGGACCGTAGCCAAAAACATTCAGTACTTC CASSYSGTVAKNIQYF
NA NA TRBJ1-2 TRBV9 TGTGCCAGCAGCGTCCTAAGTACGACTAACTATGGCTACACCTTC CASSVLSTTNYGYTF
NA NA TRBJ2-4 TRBV30 TGTGCCTGGACCAGGGATGGCGGGAACATTCAGTACTTC CAWTRDGGNIQYF
NA NA TRBJ2-1 TRBV30 TGTGCCTGGAGTCTGGGGAGCTCCTACAATGAGCAGTTCTTC CAWSLGSSYNEQFF
NA NA TRBJ2-5 TRBV5-1 TGCGCCAGCGGTCGGCAGGCCCAAGAGACCCAGTACTTC CASGRQAQETQYF
NA NA TRBJ2-6 TRBV9 TGTGCCAGCAGCCCTGGGACTGGGGCCAACGTCCTGACTTTC CASSPGTGANVLTF
NA NA TRBJ1-1 TRBV6-6 TGTGCCAGCAGTTATGGCGGCGGCATGAACACTGAAGCTTTCTTT CASSYGGGMNTEAFF
TRBD1 NA TRBJ2-7 TRBV25-1 TGTGCCAGATTAACCTCGGGACAGGGTGGGGAGCAGTACTTC CARLTSGQGGEQYF
NA NA TRBJ1-1 TRBV7-8 TGTGCCAGCAGCTTAGGTTGGAGGGGAGGAATAGGAACTGAAGCTTTCTTT CASSLGWRGGIGTEAFF
NA NA TRBJ2-7 TRBV27 TGTGCCAGCAGTTTAGGGGGGAGCTACGAGCAGTACTTC CASSLGGSYEQYF
TRBD1 NA TRBJ1-4 TRBV7-9 TGTGCCAGCAGCCGACAGGGGTCGAGAGAAAAACTGTTTTTT CASSRQGSREKLFF
TRBD2 few TRBJ2-3 TRBV18 TGTGCCAGCTCACCACCGGCGGGAGCAGATACGCAGTATTTT CASSPPAGADTQYF
NA once TRBJ2-7 TRBV7-6 TGTGCCAGCAGCTCAGGACAGTTCCCCTACGAGCAGTACTTC CASSSGQFPYEQYF